This TCR beta chain was recorded in a study of naive and memory T cell subsets. General observations from the study: A few larger clonotypes appeared in naive repertoires, especially CD8, possibly memory cells re-expressing CD45RA. Between naive and memory subsets, TCR abundance power law exponents differed. From naive to CM, EM and EMRA, diversity decreased and Gini increased.

Overnight CMV lysate stimulation of fresh PBMCs defined donor CMV status by CD4+ IFNgamma. This clonotype was found many times. Its target is unknown. The CDR3 runs to 17 residues. With V trimmed by 5 bases and J by 2 bases, 15 bases remained unmatched. Germline V gene data show CDR1 as LNHDA and CDR2 as SQIVND (reference sequence). Both TRBC1 and TRBC2 were covered by a beta constant-region primer of two equimolar oligonucleotides. Ligated cDNA was amplified by four rounds of PCR with nested alpha and beta constant-region primers and SP2. From the UMI-ligation and nested PCR reads, TCRdb called clonotypes with MiXCR, one entry per CDR3 protein. The repertoire holds 98,000 or so distinct CDR3 sequences, with 11% as singletons.

The chain joins TRBV19 to TRBJ2-7; 7 positions agree with TRBD1. The sequenced material came from naive CD4+ T cells from blood. This sequence was found in a human donor in good health. The DNA of the CDR3 is TGTGCCAGTAGTCACCCCTCCGGGACAGTCGATCCCTACGAGCAGTACTTC. Amino acid sequence: CASSHPSGTVDPYEQYF.